One sample yielded the 24 T cell receptor beta chains listed below, sequenced in a study of early T cells in non-severe SARS-CoV-2 infection. TCRdb redid the calling of the 5' RACE reads with MiXCR, one entry per CDR3 protein. The table shows 69,000 or so distinct CDR3 sequences, with 4% to 6% occurring only once. Sample: whole blood, taken at baseline. The receptors here all came from an adult who was a healthcare worker with PCR-confirmed SARS-CoV-2 infection or an uninfected control (not recorded which). The donor label of this sample is uncertain.

The V call is TRBV5-1, the J call TRBJ1-1; no clear D. CDR1 and CDR2 from the germline V gene are SGHRS and YFSETQ. The CDR3 covers 13 residues. V lost 4 bases, J lost 1 base, and 8 bases lay in between. The CDR3 region is CASSAQENTEAFF. The CDR3 nucleotides read TGCGCCAGCAGCGCCCAGGAGAACACTGAAGCTTTCTTT.

This clonotype was counted at least ten times. The rearrangement links TRBV10-3 to TRBJ2-2; 10 bases fit TRBD2. CDR1 ENHRY and CDR2 SYGVKD come from the germline V gene. With 8 bases clipped from V and 4 bases from J, the junction kept 1 base outside the gene matches. The CDR3 totals 13 residues. The CDR3 DNA reads TGTGCCATCGAGCGGGGGGGCACCGGGGAGCTGTTTTTT. Amino acid sequence: CAIERGGTGELFF.

This clonotype was counted only a few times. The genes are TRBV11-2 and TRBJ2-2, with 8 bases that match TRBD2. The CDR3 length is 16 residues. V shed 2 bases, J shed 0 bases, and the junction held 2 bases outside the gene matches. Germline loops: CDR1 SGHAT, CDR2 FQNNGV. The CDR3, as DNA: TGTGCCAGCAGCTTAAAGCGGGGGTCGAACACCGGGGAGCTGTTTTTT. This gives the protein CASSLKRGSNTGELFF.

This clonotype came up many times. The chain links TRBV4-1 to TRBJ2-7; TRBD1 agrees at 7 bases. The ends lost 3 bases at V and 0 bases at J; junction bases unmatched: 8. CDR1 and CDR2 (germline): MGHRA, YSYEKL. The CDR3 consists of 16 residues. The CDR3 spells CASSHTARGYSYEQYF. The CDR3 DNA is TGCGCCAGCAGCCATACCGCCAGGGGGTACTCCTACGAGCAGTACTTC.

This clonotype was observed many times. For the CDR3, the DNA is TGTGCCAGCAGCTTGGGTACGGCGCTCGGGGGGACCGGGGAGCTGTTTTTT. Its protein is CASSLGTALGGTGELFF. This rearrangement joins TRBV5-4 to TRBJ2-2; 7 bases are shared with TRBD2. Germline V gives CDR1 SGHNT, CDR2 YYREEE (reference sequence). The trim removed 0 bases at V and 5 bases at J, leaving 10 bases unmatched. This CDR3 contains 17 residues.

This clonotype occurred a few times. The chain employs TRBV2 and TRBJ2-2; D unclear. V was clipped by 4 bases and J by 5 bases, with 2 bases between them. The CDR3 contains 11 residues. Germline CDR1 is SNHLY and CDR2 is FYNNEI. The CDR3 spells CASSATGELFF. CDR3 in DNA: TGTGCCAGCAGTGCAACCGGGGAGCTGTTTTTT. Looking up the rest from reference TRBV2 and TRBJ2-2 gives the full variable domain: EPEVTQTPSHQVTQMGQEVILRCVPISNHLYFYWYRQILGQKVEFLVSFYNNEISEKSEIFDDQFSVERPDGSNFTLKIRSTKLEDSAMYFCASSATGELFFGEGSRLTVL.

This clonotype was observed many times. V and J are TRBV3-1 and TRBJ2-1, with 8 bases lining up with TRBD1. The trim removed 3 bases at V and 8 bases at J, leaving 0 bases unmatched. The length of the CDR3 is 12 residues. Germline-derived CDR1 and CDR2 are LGHDT and YNNKEL (reference sequence). The CDR3 DNA reads as TGTGCCAGCAGCCAGGACAGGGATGAGCAGTTCTTC. Encoded protein: CASSQDRDEQFF.

This chain uses TRBV29-1 with TRBJ2-3; 7 positions match TRBD2. V trimming: 0 bases; J trimming: 2 bases; junction bases outside the gene matches: 14. CDR3 size: 18 residues. The germline CDR1 and CDR2 sequences are SQVTM and ANQGSEA. The CDR3 region has the DNA TGCAGCGTTGAAGATCCCGGGACGGGGAGGGTCCTCACAGATACGCAGTATTTT. Amino acid sequence: CSVEDPGTGRVLTDTQYF.

About this clonotype itself: A much larger clonotype is one base distant, so this may be a read error. The chain has TRBV4-3 and TRBJ2-1, with D perhaps TRBD1 (8 bases). The CDR3 has 15 amino acids. Germline V gene sequence: CDR1 LGHNA, CDR2 YSLEER. The CDR3 sequence: CASSQYRGGLDPQLF. CDR3 in DNA: TGCGCCAGCAGCCAATACAGGGGGGGGCTTGATCCGCAGCTCTTC.

The chain has TRBV6-2 or TRBV6-3 and TRBJ2-3; the D is unclear. V lost 4 bases and J lost 0, with 11 bases in between. The CDR3 covers 15 residues. Per the germline V gene, CDR1 is MNHEY and CDR2 is SVGEGT. This CDR3 reads CASSFGRFSTDTQYF. CDR3 DNA sequence: TGTGCCAGCAGTTTCGGACGGTTTAGCACAGATACGCAGTATTTT.

This clonotype was observed at least ten times. The chain is built from TRBV6-5 and TRBJ2-7; D call uncertain. The CDR3 is 13 amino acids. The germline V and J ends were trimmed by 7 bases and 0 bases, with 10 bases remaining between them. Germline V gene lookup returns CDR1 MNHEY and CDR2 SVGAGI. The CDR3: CASTDPSSYEQYF. The CDR3 DNA follows: TGTGCCAGCACTGACCCTAGCTCCTACGAGCAGTACTTC.

This clonotype turned up a few times. The chain uses TRBV5-8 and TRBJ2-5; D is ambiguous. The CDR3 extends over 12 amino acids. Per the germline V gene, CDR1 is SGHTS and CDR2 is YDEGEE. V lost 2 bases, J lost 2 bases, and 4 bases lay in between. The CDR3 protein is CASSFLQETQYF. The CDR3 DNA sequence: TGTGCCAGCAGCTTCCTGCAAGAGACCCAGTACTTC.

This clonotype has only a few counts. This chain links TRBV11-2 with TRBJ1-6; D possibly corresponds to TRBD1 (6 bases). The CDR3 runs 15 residues. Deletions cut 1 base from V and 7 bases from J, with 11 bases between. Germline CDR1 is SGHAT and CDR2 is FQNNGV. The CDR3 bases are TGTGCCAGCAGCTTAGTCAGGGGACGGAATTCACCCCTCCACTTT. Protein product: CASSLVRGRNSPLHF.

The chain links TRBV4-3 to TRBJ2-3; TRBD2 agrees at 13 bases. J lost 0 bases, V lost 0 bases, and 9 bases had no gene match. This CDR3 has 20 amino acids. Germline lookup yields CDR1 LGHNA and CDR2 YSLEER. Here the CDR3 reads CASSQEETSGGLSSTDTQYF. The CDR3 bases are TGCGCCAGCAGCCAAGAGGAGACTAGCGGGGGGCTATCTAGCACAGATACGCAGTATTTT.

The chain links TRBV5-6 to TRBJ1-1; maybe TRBD1 (5 bases). The CDR3 consists of 12 residues. V lost 2 bases, J lost 11 bases, and 13 bases lay in between. Germline CDR1 reads SGHDT; CDR2 reads YYEEEE. DNA for the CDR3: TGTGCCAGCAGCTTCTTAGGGACCGCGGCTTTCTTT. Protein product: CASSFLGTAAFF.

This clonotype appeared many times. CDR3 loop: CASSQKGTASYEQYF. CDR3 sequence (DNA): TGTGCCAGCAGCCAAAAAGGGACGGCTTCCTACGAGCAGTACTTC. The V call is TRBV6-5, the J call TRBJ2-7; D may correspond to TRBD1 or TRBD2 (5 bases each). CDR3 length equals 15 residues. Trimming removed 6 bases from V and 1 base from J, with 16 bases in between. Germline assignment: CDR1 MNHEY and CDR2 SVGAGI.

The sample holds many counts of this clonotype. The chain links TRBV7-2 to TRBJ2-1; 8 bases are shared with TRBD1. Germline trimming cut 1 base from V and 2 bases from J; bases unmatched to any gene: 1. From germline, CDR1 is SGHTA and CDR2 FQGNSA. The CDR3 spans 15 residues. The CDR3 loop is CASSLDRGTYNEQFF. DNA of the CDR3: TGTGCCAGCAGCTTAGACAGGGGGACCTACAATGAGCAGTTCTTC.

This clonotype was counted at least ten times. The rearrangement joins TRBV10-3 to TRBJ1-1; D remains unclear. Trimming cost V 0 bases and J 1 base, with 0 bases left between them. CDR3 length: 12 amino acids. Per the germline V gene, CDR1 is ENHRY and CDR2 is SYGVKD. The CDR3 region has the DNA TGTGCCATCAGTGAGTCGAACACTGAAGCTTTCTTT. Residues: CAISESNTEAFF.

This clonotype appeared many times. The V and J genes are TRBV7-3 and TRBJ2-1, with TRBD2 identical over 13 bases. Germline loops: CDR1 SGHTA, CDR2 FQGTGA. The junction had 7 bases not matched to a gene; V was cut back by 5 bases and J by 9 bases. The CDR3 is 15 amino acids. The CDR3 here is CASSPTSGGAAEQFF. For the CDR3, the DNA is TGTGCCAGCAGCCCAACTAGCGGGGGGGCCGCTGAGCAGTTCTTC.

This clonotype was seen at least ten times. The V and J genes are TRBV20-1 and TRBJ1-5, with D unclear. V gave up 3 bases and J gave up 7 bases, with 7 bases separating them. The CDR3 is made up of 11 amino acids. Germline V CDR1 and CDR2: DFQATT, SNEGSKA (reference sequence). The CDR3 protein is CSASADQPQHF. The CDR3, as DNA: TGCAGTGCTAGCGCAGACCAGCCCCAGCATTTT.

This clonotype was detected a few times. The chain combines TRBV6-1 with TRBJ1-4; no definite D call. The CDR3 consists of 15 residues. Trimming stripped 2 bases from V and 10 bases from J, with 17 bases between. Germline assignment: CDR1 MNHNS and CDR2 SASEGT. In nucleotides, the CDR3 is TGTGCCAGCAGTGAACACGGCGGACCCCAGCGAAAACTGTTTTTT. Amino acids: CASSEHGGPQRKLFF.

CDR3 amino acids: CAITSRAPHTDTQYF. DNA for the CDR3: TGTGCCATCACCTCGAGGGCCCCCCACACAGATACGCAGTATTTT. The V gene is TRBV10-3, the J gene TRBJ2-3, with D possibly matching TRBD2 (5 bases). V lost 7 bases and J 2 bases, leaving 16 bases between the germline ends. Germline CDR1 and CDR2: ENHRY and SYGVKD. The CDR3 sequence is 15 residues long.

The chain combines TRBV4-3 with TRBJ2-2, with a weak D call TRBD1 (5 bases). Trimming cost V 0 bases and J 5 bases, with 16 bases left between them. The CDR3 loop spans 17 amino acids. CDR1 is LGHNA, CDR2 YSLEER, per germline. As DNA, the CDR3 is TGCGCCAGCAGCCAAGATGGTTCAGGGTGGAGAACCGGGGAGCTGTTTTTT. Its translation is CASSQDGSGWRTGELFF.

This clonotype occurred many times. The rearrangement uses TRBV27 and TRBJ2-6; no reliable D call. This CDR3 spans 18 amino acids. The germline V gene has CDR1 MNHEY and CDR2 SMNVEV (reference sequence). V was trimmed by 1 base and J by 0 bases, leaving 13 bases between them. Written as DNA, the CDR3 is TGTGCCAGCAGTTTATGGGGATTTAGGAACTCTGGGGCCAACGTCCTGACTTTC. Protein product: CASSLWGFRNSGANVLTF.